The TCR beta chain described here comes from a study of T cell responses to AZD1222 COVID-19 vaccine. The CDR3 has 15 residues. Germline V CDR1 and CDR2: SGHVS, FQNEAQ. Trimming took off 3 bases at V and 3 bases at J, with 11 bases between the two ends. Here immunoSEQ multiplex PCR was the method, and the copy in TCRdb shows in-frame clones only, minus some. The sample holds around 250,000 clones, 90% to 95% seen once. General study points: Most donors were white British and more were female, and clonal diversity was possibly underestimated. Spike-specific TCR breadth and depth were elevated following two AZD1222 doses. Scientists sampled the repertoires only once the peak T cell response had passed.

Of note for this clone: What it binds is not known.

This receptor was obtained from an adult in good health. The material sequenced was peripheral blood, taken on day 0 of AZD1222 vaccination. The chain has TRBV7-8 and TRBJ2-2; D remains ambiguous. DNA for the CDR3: TGTGCCAGCAGCTTTTTCGCCACGCACACCGGGGAGCTGTTTTTT. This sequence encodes CASSFFATHTGELFF.